This T cell receptor beta chain was recorded in a study of PD-L1 blockade in urothelial cancer. For the study at large: The study recovered a median of 141,255 T cells per blood sample.

Synthetic spike-ins, TCR analog templates, were added into each PCR. Produced via immunoSEQ multiplex PCR; TCRdb's table is partial and in-frame only. The table has just over 50,000 clones, approximately 86% seen once. Sample numbers ranged from 1 to 8 per patient, encompassing pretreatment and on-treatment collections. CDR3 length: 11 amino acids. Trimming removed 5 bases from V and 2 bases from J, with 3 bases in between. CDR1 is MNHEY and CDR2 is SMNVEV in the germline V gene (reference sequence). The chain carries TRBV27 and TRBJ1-2; D call uncertain. The sequenced sample was PBMCs, obtained around atezolizumab (anti-PD-L1) treatment. This TCR was recovered from a man aged 55 to 70 with urothelial cancer. Written as DNA, the CDR3 is TGTGCCAGCAGTGGCAACTATGGCTACACCTTC. Protein sequence: CASSGNYGYTF.